The next 26 T cell receptor beta chains were all read from a single sample in a study of Graves' ophthalmopathy and Graves' hyperthyroidism. Researchers took RNA transcripts and amplified TCR beta CDR3 regions from them. The first round was an RT-PCR with HTBI primers, and the second round was a multiplex PCR. In TCRdb, the multiplex PCR reads were re-called with MiXCR into one record per CDR3 protein. Altogether about 380,000 distinct CDR3 sequences are present, approximately 15% being singletons, with the ten largest covering roughly 7%. Source material: peripheral blood. The receptors were sampled from a woman between 18 and 30 years old with stable Graves' hyperthyroidism.

This clonotype was counted only a few times. This chain links TRBV7-8 with TRBJ1-6; TRBD1 aligns across 7 bases. V lost 7 bases and J lost 8; bases outside the gene matches: 8. The CDR3 is 14 amino acids. Germline V lookup: CDR1 SGHVS, CDR2 FQNEAQ. The CDR3 bases are TGTGCCAGCAAAAAAGGGGGCCGGGATTCACCCCTCCACTTT. Its protein product is CASKKGGRDSPLHF.

This clonotype was recorded many times. The J gene is TRBJ1-5, the V gene TRBV6-1; no reliable D call. CDR3 length: 16 amino acids. From germline, CDR1 is MNHNS and CDR2 SASEGT. Trimming cost V 2 bases and J 2 bases, with 13 bases left between them. The CDR3 DNA is TGTGCCAGCAGTGAATGGGAGTGGACGGGCAATCAGCCCCAGCATTTT. Amino acid sequence: CASSEWEWTGNQPQHF.

The chain uses TRBV4-1 and TRBJ1-1, with D possibly being TRBD1 (5 bases). V was trimmed by 1 base and J by 10 bases, leaving 16 bases between them. Germline CDR1 MGHRA, CDR2 YSYEKL. The CDR3 spans 14 residues. The chain's CDR3 is CASSQVWGSEGAFF. The CDR3 coding sequence is TGCGCCAGCAGCCAAGTCTGGGGGTCCGAGGGAGCTTTCTTT.

The table lists this clonotype with a few counts. The rearrangement uses TRBV6-1 and TRBJ2-5; possible D gene TRBD1, 5 bases. The germline V gene has CDR1 MNHNS and CDR2 SASEGT. The germline V and J ends were trimmed by 4 bases and 3 bases, with 15 bases remaining between them. The CDR3 sequence is 15 residues long. The CDR3 nucleotides read TGTGCCAGCAGTGGATTTGGGGCATCTGAAGAGACCCAGTACTTC. Protein product: CASSGFGASEETQYF.

This clonotype was counted ten times or more. The chain uses TRBV12-3 or TRBV12-4 and TRBJ2-5, with 9 bases matching TRBD1. The CDR3 length is 14 residues. V lost 0 bases and J lost 4; bases outside the gene matches: 0. DNA for the CDR3: TGTGCCAGCAGTTTAGCACAGGGGGCAGAGACCCAGTACTTC. Translation: CASSLAQGAETQYF.

The chain links TRBV12-5 to TRBJ1-1; the D is unclear. The V gene lost 0 bases and the J gene lost 5 bases, with 7 bases spanning the gap. The CDR3 loop spans 13 amino acids. The germline CDR1 and CDR2 sequences are LGHNT and FRNRAP. For the CDR3, the DNA is TGTGCTAGTGGTTTGGTGGCGGGGACTGAAGCTTTCTTT. Its translation: CASGLVAGTEAFF.

This clonotype was seen repeatedly, ten times or more. The chain joins TRBV5-1 to TRBJ1-1, with 9 bases identical to TRBD1. CDR1 and CDR2 from the germline V gene are SGHRS and YFSETQ. Trimming took 1 base from V and 4 from J; bases not matched to a gene: 14. The CDR3 contains 18 residues. CDR3 region: CASSLWGDLGQGGTEAFF. The DNA for the CDR3 is TGCGCCAGCAGCTTGTGGGGGGACCTGGGACAGGGAGGCACTGAAGCTTTCTTT. Using reference TRBV5-1 and TRBJ1-1 for the parts outside the CDR3, the full variable domain is KAGVTQTPRYLIKTRGQQVTLSCSPISGHRSVSWYQQTPGQGLQFLFEYFSETQRNKGNFPGRFSGRQFSNSRSEMNVSTLELGDSALYLCASSLWGDLGQGGTEAFFGQGTRLTVV.

This clonotype occurred many times. The chain uses TRBV7-8 and TRBJ1-1, with 9 nucleotides matching TRBD1. After removal of 5 bases from V and 3 bases from J, the junction contained 7 bases not matched to a gene. Germline V lookup: CDR1 SGHVS, CDR2 FQNEAQ. This CDR3 contains 15 residues. In DNA form, the CDR3 reads TGTGCCAGCAGCCCGAGACAGGGGGACGACACTGAAGCTTTCTTT. It translates to CASSPRQGDDTEAFF. The full variable domain, completed using reference TRBV7-8 and TRBJ1-1, is GAGVSQSPRYKVAKRGQDVALRCDPISGHVSLFWYQQALGQGPEFLTYFQNEAQLDKSGLPSDRFFAERPEGSVSTLKIQRTQQEDSAVYLCASSPRQGDDTEAFFGQGTRLTVV.

J is TRBJ2-7 and V is TRBV11-2, with 12 bases that match TRBD1. There are 17 residues in the CDR3. Germline values: CDR1 SGHAT, CDR2 FQNNGV. Trimming at V came to 2 bases and at J to 0 bases, leaving 5 bases not matched to a gene. This chain's CDR3 is CASSLYGTGGASYEQYF. For the CDR3, the DNA is TGTGCCAGCAGCTTATACGGGACAGGGGGCGCCTCCTACGAGCAGTACTTC.

This clonotype was seen at least ten times. This chain joins TRBV2 and TRBJ2-7; D uncertain. CDR3 size: 12 residues. Germline loops: CDR1 SNHLY, CDR2 FYNNEI. The V and J ends lost 7 bases and 5 bases respectively, with 12 bases between them. The CDR3 protein is CASKVDGDEQYF. CDR3 coding DNA: TGTGCCAGCAAGGTTGATGGGGACGAGCAGTACTTC.

This clonotype was counted many times. The chain couples TRBV12-3 or TRBV12-4 to TRBJ2-7; 7 bases match TRBD1. CDR3 size: 14 residues. The J segment lost 3 bases and the V segment lost 6 bases, leaving 8 bases of the junction unmatched. CDR3 residues: CASSLQGIIYEQYF. CDR3 in DNA: TGTGCCAGCAGCCTACAGGGGATCATCTACGAGCAGTACTTC.

This clonotype came up many times. The CDR3 sequence: CASSAPTRSPGELFF. Written as DNA, the CDR3 is TGTGCCAGCAGCGCGCCGACTAGATCTCCCGGGGAGCTGTTTTTT. This rearrangement joins TRBV11-3 to TRBJ2-2; D is possibly TRBD2 (6 bases). CDR1 is SGHNT and CDR2 is YENEEA in the germline V gene. V lost 5 bases and J 6 bases, leaving 16 bases between the germline ends. CDR3 size: 15 residues.

The genes are TRBV19 and TRBJ2-2; D unclear. The CDR3 covers 14 residues. The V gene's germline CDR1 is LNHDA and CDR2 SQIVND (reference sequence). Trimming shortened V by 1 base and J by 1 base, and 4 bases separated the two germline ends. DNA for the CDR3: TGTGCCAGTAGTATAGTCGGGAACACCGGGGAGCTGTTTTTT. It is translated as CASSIVGNTGELFF.

This clonotype was recorded many times. The gene calls are TRBV4-1 and TRBJ1-6; D not resolved. CDR3 length: 15 amino acids. Germline V gene sequence: CDR1 MGHRA, CDR2 YSYEKL. Trimming removed 1 base at V and 4 bases at J, with 8 bases between. CDR3 region: CASSQGTAYNSPLHF. CDR3 in DNA: TGCGCCAGCAGCCAAGGGACGGCTTATAATTCACCCCTCCACTTT.

This clonotype showed up many times. The chain joins TRBV12-3 or TRBV12-4 to TRBJ2-2; 8 bases agree with TRBD2. V lost 6 bases to trimming and J lost 7 bases; unmatched junction nucleotides: 10. CDR3 size: 15 residues. The CDR3 is CASSDGGGRSGELFF. CDR3 in DNA: TGTGCCAGCAGCGACGGGGGGGGGCGTAGCGGGGAGCTGTTTTTT.

J is TRBJ1-6 and V is TRBV27; TRBD1 might be the D (5 bases). This CDR3 is built from 12 residues. In germline, CDR1 is MNHEY, CDR2 SMNVEV (reference sequence). V shed 7 bases and J shed 7 bases, with 8 bases lying between them. CDR3: CASTSGNSPLHF. The CDR3 DNA reads TGTGCCAGCACCTCAGGGAATTCACCCCTCCACTTT.

This chain connects TRBV6-2 or TRBV6-3 to TRBJ1-1; 7 bases fit TRBD1. The V segment lost 5 bases and the J segment 14 bases; nucleotides outside the gene matches: 17. The CDR3 covers 14 residues. Germline V gene lookup returns CDR1 MNHEY and CDR2 SVGEGT. CDR3 protein: CASSASGGSTEVFF. CDR3 bases: TGTGCCAGCAGTGCATCAGGGGGGAGCACTGAAGTCTTCTTT.

This clonotype was recorded at least ten times. J is TRBJ1-3 and V is TRBV12-3 or TRBV12-4; D ambiguous. CDR3 size: 15 residues. The germline V and J ends were trimmed by 0 bases and 3 bases, with 9 bases remaining between them. CDR3 residues: CASSLAKAFGNTIYF. The CDR3 DNA reads as TGTGCCAGCAGTTTAGCGAAAGCATTTGGAAACACCATATATTTT.

This clonotype was counted ten times or more. The chain recombines TRBV6-1 with TRBJ1-6; no clear D gene. Germline V gives CDR1 MNHNS, CDR2 SASEGT. V shed 6 bases and J shed 4 bases, with 10 bases lying between them. The CDR3 loop spans 14 amino acids. The CDR3 DNA reads TGTGCCAGCAGGCGCCCCGATTATAATTCACCCCTCCACTTT. It yields the protein CASRRPDYNSPLHF.

This clonotype was observed at least ten times. The chain combines TRBV12-3 or TRBV12-4 with TRBJ1-2, with 8 bases that match TRBD1. CDR3 length: 12 amino acids. Unmatched junction bases numbered 4, after V lost 7 bases and J lost 6 bases. The CDR3 is CASNQDRDGYTF. The CDR3 DNA is TGTGCCAGCAATCAGGACAGGGATGGCTACACCTTC.

This clonotype showed up many times. This chain connects TRBV6-5 to TRBJ1-2, with 8 bases fitting TRBD1. Looked up from germline, CDR1 is MNHEY and CDR2 is SVGAGI. Trimming cost V 5 bases and J 8 bases; bases outside gene matches: 10. The CDR3 consists of 14 residues. The CDR3 is CASSPWTGMKGYTF. The CDR3 nucleotides are TGTGCCAGCAGTCCCTGGACAGGGATGAAAGGCTACACCTTC.

This clonotype occurred many times. This sequence joins TRBV10-3 and TRBJ1-2; D is undetermined. This CDR3 spans 15 amino acids. V lost 0 bases, J lost 5 bases, and 13 bases lay in between. The germline V gene encodes CDR1 ENHRY and CDR2 SYGVKD. CDR3 amino acids: CAISESNSPSYGYTF. CDR3 sequence (DNA): TGTGCCATCAGTGAGTCGAACAGCCCTTCGTATGGCTACACCTTC.

This clonotype was seen at least ten times. The V and J genes are TRBV20-1 and TRBJ1-5; 9 positions agree with TRBD1. Germline assignment: CDR1 DFQATT and CDR2 SNEGSKA (reference sequence). After removal of 1 base from V and 8 bases from J, the junction contained 6 bases not matched to a gene. The CDR3 runs 14 residues. The CDR3 sequence is CSARGTGAVEPQHF. As DNA, the CDR3 is TGCAGTGCTAGAGGGACAGGGGCAGTGGAGCCCCAGCATTTT.

This clonotype has at least ten counts. CDR3 loop: CAISESMAGSPNTEAFF. The CDR3 nucleotides read TGTGCCATCAGTGAGTCAATGGCAGGGTCACCGAACACTGAAGCTTTCTTT. V gene TRBV10-3 combines with J gene TRBJ1-1; tentative D call: TRBD1 (5 bases). The CDR3 has 17 residues. Germline lookup yields CDR1 ENHRY and CDR2 SYGVKD. The ends were cut back, 0 bases at V and 1 base at J, with 15 bases in the middle.

The sample holds many counts of this clonotype. This chain connects TRBV12-3 or TRBV12-4 to TRBJ2-5, with 9 bases fitting TRBD2. V trimming: 2 bases; J trimming: 4 bases; junction bases outside the gene matches: 5. The CDR3 is 15 amino acids. CDR3 region: CASSLRRGGGETQYF. CDR3 DNA: TGTGCCAGCAGTTTACGGCGGGGGGGAGGAGAGACCCAGTACTTC.

This clonotype was seen ten or more times. The rearrangement joins TRBV6-1 to TRBJ2-7, with 7 bases that match TRBD1. V gave up 7 bases and J gave up 1 base; unmatched junction bases: 10. The V gene's germline CDR1 is MNHNS and CDR2 SASEGT. This CDR3 spans 15 amino acids. In DNA, the CDR3 is TGTGCCAGCACCAAGGACAGGCTGTCTTCCTACGAGCAGTACTTC. This gives the protein CASTKDRLSSYEQYF.